This T cell receptor (beta chain) was identified in a study of CD8+ T cells in alopecia areata. With respect to this clone: The antigen is unknown.

Sequencing used cDNA as its template, made by extracting RNA and reverse transcribing it. Assay used: immunoSEQ multiplex PCR; TCRdb lists only in-frame clones, some missing. The sample shows about 120,000 clones, roughly two thirds of them seen only once. The V gene's germline CDR1 is SGHNT and CDR2 YYREEE (reference sequence). This CDR3 is built from 15 residues. Trimming removed 0 bases from V and 6 bases from J, with 14 bases in between. The sorting of PBMCs gave CD4+ and CD8+ T cells. Findings and caveats of the study: More clonal than normal scalp was lesional scalp, particularly alopecia totalis/universalis. When scalp samples are sequenced, resident alphabeta T cells of normal skin are also captured. Sharing of TCRs across patients appeared less clear than in mice, possibly for HLA-related reasons.

This chain links TRBV5-4 with TRBJ2-3, with D hard to call. The source material was CD4+ T cells sorted from blood. The sequence was obtained from a human donor in good health. The DNA of the CDR3 is TGTGCCAGCAGCTTGGCTGGGTCCCGCAGCGATACGCAGTATTTT. This sequence encodes CASSLAGSRSDTQYF.